These T cell receptor beta chains were read from a single sample in a study of cytomegalovirus exposure and HLA in healthy donors. The protocol was immunoSEQ multiplex PCR, while the TCRdb copy is restricted to in-frame clones and leaves out a portion. The sample table includes 200,000 to 250,000 clones. The sample comprised PBMCs. These receptors were collected from a woman between 25 and 40 years old in good health and CMV-seropositive. CDR3s include the opening cysteine and the closing phenylalanine or tryptophan. A D gene is named only where the DNA matches it firmly. Clone size appears in some rows only: once, few, many, or a class for an expanded clone.

CDR3nt,CDR3aa,d_gene,len,abundance,v_gene,j_gene
TGTGCCAGCAGCCAAGCAGTTAGGGGGCTCTCTGGAAACACCATATATTTT,CASSQAVRGLSGNTIYF,TRBD1,17,-,TRBV4-2,TRBJ1-3
TGCGCCAGCAGCCAAACATACCACCCGACTTACTCTGGGGCCAACGTCCTGACTTTC,CASSQTYHPTYSGANVLTF,-,19,-,TRBV4-3,TRBJ2-6
TGTGCCAGCAGTGATCCAAGGGAGGTGGCTAATGAAAAACTGTTTTTT,CASSDPREVANEKLFF,-,16,-,TRBV2,TRBJ1-4
TGTGCCAGCAGCCCCGGACAGGGCCACGGCGAGCAGTACTTC,CASSPGQGHGEQYF,TRBD1,14,-,TRBV6-5,TRBJ2-7
TGTGCCAGCAGTGGAGGTATTCTCTACGAGCAGTACTTC,CASSGGILYEQYF,-,13,-,TRBV6-1,TRBJ2-7
TGTGCCAGCAGTTTAGGGAGGGTCTACGAGCAGTACTTC,CASSLGRVYEQYF,TRBD2,13,-,TRBV27,TRBJ2-7
TGTGCCACCAGCCGCGGGTACACTGAAGCTTTCTTT,CATSRGYTEAFF,-,12,-,TRBV15,TRBJ1-1
TGTGCCAGTAGTTTCGAAGCGGGAGGACGGGAGCAGTTCTTC,CASSFEAGGREQFF,TRBD2,14,-,TRBV19,TRBJ2-1
TGCAGCCCGGGGGGTAGGGAAAAACTGTTTTTT,CSPGGREKLFF,-,11,-,TRBV29-1,TRBJ1-4
TGTGCCAGCAGTTTAATCCGGGACAGGGGTTTGAACACTGAAGCTTTCTTT,CASSLIRDRGLNTEAFF,TRBD1,17,-,TRBV28,TRBJ1-1
TGCGCCAGCAGCCCGATAGCGGGGGGGCCGGGAGATACGCAGTATTTT,CASSPIAGGPGDTQYF,TRBD2,16,-,TRBV5-1,TRBJ2-3
TGTGCCAGCAGCTTAAGGTCGGGATACGAGCAGTACTTC,CASSLRSGYEQYF,-,13,-,TRBV11-3,TRBJ2-7
TGTGCTAGTGGACCTAAAGCGGGAGCCTACAATGAGCAGTTCTTC,CASGPKAGAYNEQFF,TRBD2,15,medium-sized,TRBV12-5,TRBJ2-1
TGTGCCAGCAGCCCGAGGCTGGAGACCCAGTACTTC,CASSPRLETQYF,-,12,-,TRBV5-5,TRBJ2-5
TGTGCCAGCAGACCTTTAGCGGCTACGCAGTATTTT,CASRPLAATQYF,-,12,-,TRBV2,TRBJ2-3